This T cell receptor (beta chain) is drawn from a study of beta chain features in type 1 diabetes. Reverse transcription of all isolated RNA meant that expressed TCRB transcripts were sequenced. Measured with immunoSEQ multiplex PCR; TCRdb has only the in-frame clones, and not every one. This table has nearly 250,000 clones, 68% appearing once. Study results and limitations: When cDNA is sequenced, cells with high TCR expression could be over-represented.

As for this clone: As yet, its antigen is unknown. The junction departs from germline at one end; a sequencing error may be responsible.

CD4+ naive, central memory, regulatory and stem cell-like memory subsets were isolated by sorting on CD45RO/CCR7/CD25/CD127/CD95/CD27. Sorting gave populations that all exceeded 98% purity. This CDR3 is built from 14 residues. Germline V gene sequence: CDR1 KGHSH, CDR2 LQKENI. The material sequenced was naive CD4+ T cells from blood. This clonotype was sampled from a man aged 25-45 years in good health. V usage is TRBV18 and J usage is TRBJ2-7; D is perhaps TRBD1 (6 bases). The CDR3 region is CASSPGQFSNEQYF. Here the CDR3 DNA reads TGTGCCAGCTCACCCGGACAGTTCTCCAACGAGCAGTACTTC.